The rows below give T cell receptor beta chains drawn from one sample of a study of early T cells in non-severe SARS-CoV-2 infection. TCRdb fed the 5' RACE reads into MiXCR, producing one record per CDR3 protein. The sample carries about 48,000 distinct CDR3 sequences, about 6.2% recorded once. The specimen comprised whole blood, sampled at baseline. The receptors come from an adult who was a healthcare worker with PCR-confirmed SARS-CoV-2 infection or an uninfected control (not recorded which). CDR3s include the opening cysteine and the closing phenylalanine or tryptophan. The order of the fields is D gene, clone size, V gene, J gene, CDR3 DNA, CDR3 protein. A D gene is named only where the DNA matches it firmly. Rows give clone size only sometimes, using once, few, many, or a class for an expanded clone.

TRBD2	many	TRBV4-1	TRBJ2-4	TGCGCCAGCAGCCAAGATTCTGGACTAGCGGTTCCGCACTTC	CASSQDSGLAVPHF
TRBD1	many	TRBV5-1	TRBJ1-5	TGCGCCAGCAGCAGAGATACAGGGGCGCAGCCCCAGCATTTT	CASSRDTGAQPQHF
.	.	TRBV28	TRBJ1-5	TGTGCCAGCAGTTTACTAGGTCAGCCCCAGCATTTT	CASSLLGQPQHF
TRBD2	.	TRBV6-5	TRBJ2-3	TGTGCCAGCAGTCGAGCGGGAGTGATGGGCACAGATACGCAGTATTTT	CASSRAGVMGTDTQYF
TRBD1	few	TRBV20-1	TRBJ2-2	TGCAGTGCCGCCCCGAAAACCGGGACAGGTTACACCGGGGAGCTGTTTTTT	CSAAPKTGTGYTGELFF
TRBD2	many	TRBV20-1	TRBJ2-1	TGCAGTGCTAGATTAGCGGGAGCAAACTACAATGAGCAGTTCTTC	CSARLAGANYNEQFF
TRBD2	.	TRBV3-1	TRBJ2-7	TGTGCCAGCAGCCAAGATAATCTAGCGGTCTACGAGCAGTACTTC	CASSQDNLAVYEQYF
.	few	TRBV28	TRBJ2-5	TGTGCCAGCAGTTTACGGGTGGGGTATCAAGAGACCCAGTACTTC	CASSLRVGYQETQYF
.	few	TRBV19	TRBJ2-2	TGTGCCAGTAGACTAGGACAATCGAACACCGGGGAGCTGTTTTTT	CASRLGQSNTGELFF
.	many	TRBV29-1	TRBJ1-1	TGCAGCGTCCGCCTCGGGGGAACTGAAGCTTTCTTT	CSVRLGGTEAFF
TRBD1	few	TRBV7-2	TRBJ2-3	TGTGCCAGCAGTTTGGACAGGCTTAGCACAGATACGCAGTATTTT	CASSLDRLSTDTQYF
.	many	TRBV3-1	TRBJ2-5	TGTGCCAGCAGCCAAGGTCATAGCGGACATGGGACCCAGTACTTC	CASSQGHSGHGTQYF
.	few	TRBV12-3/TRBV12-4	TRBJ1-1	TGTGCCAGCAGTTTCCACGAGGCCACTGAAGCTTTCTTT	CASSFHEATEAFF
.	many	TRBV29-1	TRBJ2-3	TGCAGCGTTGAAAGCGGGAGCACAGATACGCAGTATTTT	CSVESGSTDTQYF
TRBD2	.	TRBV20-1	TRBJ2-3	TGCAGTGCTATACGACCTGGGACTAGCGGCACAGATACGCAGTATTTT	CSAIRPGTSGTDTQYF
TRBD1	many	TRBV6-2/TRBV6-3	TRBJ1-2	TGTGCCAGCAGTTCCACGGACAGGGGATACTATGGCTACACCTTC	CASSSTDRGYYGYTF
.	many	TRBV12-3/TRBV12-4	TRBJ1-6	TGTGCCAGCACCAGGCAGGGAGTTTCACCCCTCCACTTT	CASTRQGVSPLHF
TRBD2	.	TRBV5-1	TRBJ2-7	TGCGCCAGCAGCACCGGACTAGCGGGAGGCCCGAGCTCCTACGAGCAGTACTTC	CASSTGLAGGPSSYEQYF
TRBD1	many	TRBV20-1	TRBJ2-3	TGCAGTGCTTCGACAGGGACAGATACGCAGTATTTT	CSASTGTDTQYF
.	few	TRBV3-1	TRBJ2-5	TGTGCCAGCAGCCTCCCGGAGGGCGGAAGGGAGACCCAGTACTTC	CASSLPEGGRETQYF
.	few	TRBV4-3	TRBJ1-4	TGCGCCAGCAGCCAAGTTATGGCTGCAACTAATGAAAAACTGTTTTTT	CASSQVMAATNEKLFF
.	few	TRBV20-1	TRBJ2-1	TGCAGTGCTAGAGGACTAGTTTTTATAAATGAGCAGTTCTTC	CSARGLVFINEQFF
.	many	TRBV20-1	TRBJ2-7	TGCAGTGCTAGAGTAGGACTGTCCACCTACGAGCAGTACTTC	CSARVGLSTYEQYF
.	.	TRBV7-9	TRBJ1-3	TGTGCCAGCAGCTTAGACTCTGGAAACACCATATATTTT	CASSLDSGNTIYF
TRBD2	many	TRBV7-3	TRBJ2-5	TGTGCCAGCAGCTCGCCGGGACTAGCGGAGCCCCTCGGGGCGGAGACCCAGTACTTC	CASSSPGLAEPLGAETQYF
.	.	TRBV28	TRBJ2-6	TGTGCCAGCAGTTTAGTGGGGATAGGGGCCAACGTCCTGACTTTC	CASSLVGIGANVLTF
.	few	TRBV27	TRBJ2-2	TGTGCCAGCAGCCACCTGCCGGGGGAGCTGTTTTTT	CASSHLPGELFF
TRBD1	many	TRBV7-2	TRBJ2-5	TGTGCCAGCAGCTTGGGACAGGGTGGGGGCCAAGAGACCCAGTACTTC	CASSLGQGGGQETQYF
.	few	TRBV15	TRBJ1-1	TGTGCCACCAGGGAGTTGGGCAGGAACACTGAAGCTTTCTTT	CATRELGRNTEAFF
.	many	TRBV10-3	TRBJ2-7	TGTGCCATCAGTAAAGCTACCTACGAGCAGTACTTC	CAISKATYEQYF
TRBD1	few	TRBV12-3/TRBV12-4	TRBJ2-3	TGTGCCAGCAGTTTCGCAGCAGGGGGAGCGGATACGCAGTATTTT	CASSFAAGGADTQYF
TRBD1	.	TRBV5-4	TRBJ1-2	TGTGCCAGCAGTCCCGGGACAGGGGGTTATCACTATGGCTACACCTTC	CASSPGTGGYHYGYTF
TRBD2	.	TRBV5-1	TRBJ2-7	TGCGCCAGCAGCCCACGACTAGCGGGAAGGTACGAGCAGTACTTC	CASSPRLAGRYEQYF
TRBD1	few	TRBV7-2	TRBJ2-2	TGTGCCAGCAGGAACAGGGGAACCGGGGAGCTGTTTTTT	CASRNRGTGELFF
TRBD1	.	TRBV5-8	TRBJ2-1	TGTGCCAGCAGCTTTGACAGGGCGTACAATGAGCAGTTCTTC	CASSFDRAYNEQFF
TRBD2	.	TRBV20-1	TRBJ2-7	TGCAGTGCTTGGGACCCTAGCGGGAGCAGCGAGCAGTACTTC	CSAWDPSGSSEQYF
.	many	TRBV20-1	TRBJ2-5	TGCAGTGCTAGGGGGGTTGGAGAGACCCAGTACTTC	CSARGVGETQYF
TRBD2	many	TRBV29-1	TRBJ2-1	TGCAGCGTTGAAGATCGCGGACTAGCGGGAGCGAGGAATGAGCAGTTCTTC	CSVEDRGLAGARNEQFF
.	.	TRBV9	TRBJ2-2	TGTGCCAGCAGCGTAGGTCAGGGCCGCACCGGGGAGCTGTTTTTT	CASSVGQGRTGELFF
.	many	TRBV18	TRBJ1-5	TGTGCCAGCTCACCAGGACGGATTAATCAGCCCCAGCATTTT	CASSPGRINQPQHF
.	many	TRBV2	TRBJ2-2	TGTGCCAGCAGGGCTCGAGGGACGAACACCGGGGAGCTGTTTTTT	CASRARGTNTGELFF
TRBD1	many	TRBV9	TRBJ1-1	TGTGCCAGCAGCGTAGAGGGGGCTGGGACAGGGGGCAACACTGAAGCTTTCTTT	CASSVEGAGTGGNTEAFF
TRBD1	many	TRBV29-1	TRBJ1-1	TGCAGCGCGCCCTCACAGGGGGTTGACACTGAAGCTTTCTTT	CSAPSQGVDTEAFF
.	.	TRBV10-3	TRBJ2-7	TGTGCCATCAGTTCGCACAGGGTCAACGAGCAGTACTTC	CAISSHRVNEQYF
.	.	TRBV6-2/TRBV6-3	TRBJ2-2	TGTGCCAGCAGTTCCCAGTTTAACACCGGGGAGCTGTTTTTT	CASSSQFNTGELFF
.	many	TRBV18	TRBJ2-1	TGTGCCAGCTCACCGGGACCTTTCAATGAGCAGTTCTTC	CASSPGPFNEQFF
.	many	TRBV5-6	TRBJ2-4	TGTGCCAGCAGCGCCCAGGGGAGAGCCAAAAACATTCAGTACTTC	CASSAQGRAKNIQYF
.	many	TRBV10-2	TRBJ2-2	TGCGCCAGCAAGGAAGATCCCAACACCGGGGAGCTGTTTTTT	CASKEDPNTGELFF